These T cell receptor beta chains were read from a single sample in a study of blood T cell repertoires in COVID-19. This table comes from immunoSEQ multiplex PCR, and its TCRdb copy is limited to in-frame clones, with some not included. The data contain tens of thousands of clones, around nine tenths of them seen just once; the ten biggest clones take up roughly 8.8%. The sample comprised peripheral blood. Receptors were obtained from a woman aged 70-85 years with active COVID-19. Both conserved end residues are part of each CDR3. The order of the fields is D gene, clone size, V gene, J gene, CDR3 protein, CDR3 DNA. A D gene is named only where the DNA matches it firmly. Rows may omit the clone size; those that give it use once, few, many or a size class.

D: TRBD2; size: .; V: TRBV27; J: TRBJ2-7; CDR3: CASSLGKGGRPSGYEQYF; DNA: TGTGCCAGCAGTTTAGGCAAGGGCGGGAGGCCCTCGGGGTACGAGCAGTACTTC
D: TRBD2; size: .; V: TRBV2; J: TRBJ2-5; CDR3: CASSDSGAETQYF; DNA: TGTGCCAGCAGTGACAGCGGGGCAGAGACCCAGTACTTC
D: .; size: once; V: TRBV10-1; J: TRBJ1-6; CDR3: CASRESRDSPLHF; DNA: TGCGCCAGCAGAGAGTCGAGGGATTCACCCCTCCACTTT
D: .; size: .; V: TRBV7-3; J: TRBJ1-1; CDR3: CASSEARGTEAFF; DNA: TGTGCCAGCAGCGAAGCAAGGGGCACTGAAGCTTTCTTT
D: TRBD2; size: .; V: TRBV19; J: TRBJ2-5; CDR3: CASSTTSAGPETQYF; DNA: TGTGCCAGTAGTACTACTAGCGCCGGACCGGAGACCCAGTACTTC
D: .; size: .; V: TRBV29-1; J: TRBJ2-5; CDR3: CSVEEVAAGSETQYF; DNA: TGCAGCGTTGAAGAGGTCGCCGCAGGGTCAGAGACCCAGTACTTC
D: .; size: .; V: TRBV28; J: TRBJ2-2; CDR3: CASSFTNTGELFF; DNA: TGTGCCAGCAGTTTCACGAACACCGGGGAGCTGTTTTTT
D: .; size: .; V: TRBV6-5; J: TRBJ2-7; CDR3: CASSLQGPTYEQYF; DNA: TGTGCCAGCAGTCTACAGGGTCCGACCTACGAGCAGTACTTC
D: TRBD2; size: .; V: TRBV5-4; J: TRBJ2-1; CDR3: CASSGRSTYNEQFF; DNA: TGTGCCAGTAGCGGGAGAAGTACCTACAATGAGCAGTTCTTC
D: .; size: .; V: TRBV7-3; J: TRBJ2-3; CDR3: CASSLWAASTDTQYF; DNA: TGTGCCAGCAGCTTATGGGCAGCAAGCACAGATACGCAGTATTTT